Listed below are T cell receptor beta chains from one sample, sequenced in a study of T-cell reconstitution after alpha-beta-depleted transplantation in children. TCRdb reprocessed the PCR reads with MiXCR, giving one entry per CDR3 protein. This sample has approximately 400,000 distinct CDR3 sequences, with under 20% found just once. Source: PBMCs, mostly from graft donor cells, taken 360 days after TCRalphabeta/CD19-depleted stem cell transplant. Receptors were obtained from a boy in the first two years of life who had a stem cell transplant for Wiskott-Aldrich syndrome, so the T cells may come from the graft donor. The CDR3 runs from the conserved cysteine through the conserved F or W. The D gene is left open where the match is weak. Part of the rows lack a size; the others show once, few, many or a class for expanded clones.

clone_size,d_call,j_call,v_call,cdr3_nt,cdr3_aa
NA,TRBD1,TRBJ1-6,TRBV4-1,TGCGCCAGCAGCCCTTACAGGGGGGGAATTGGTAATTCACCCCTCCACTTT,CASSPYRGGIGNSPLHF
NA,TRBD2,TRBJ2-7,TRBV6-6,TGTGCCACCGGGACTAGCGGCCTCTACGAGCAGTACTTC,CATGTSGLYEQYF
few,NA,TRBJ1-5,TRBV3-1,TGTGCCAGCAGCCAAGATCTATCTCAGCCCCAGCATTTT,CASSQDLSQPQHF
few,NA,TRBJ2-7,TRBV19,TGTGCCAGTAGTAAGGGGGACACCGGGGGAACCTACGAGCAGTACTTC,CASSKGDTGGTYEQYF
NA,NA,TRBJ2-1,TRBV2,TGTGCCAGACAGGGAAGCAATGAGCAGTTCTTC,CARQGSNEQFF
many,TRBD1,TRBJ2-5,TRBV28,TGTGCCAGCAGTTACAGGGGGGAGACCCAGTACTTC,CASSYRGETQYF
few,TRBD2,TRBJ2-1,TRBV30,TGTGCCTGGGGAGCGGGAGGGCGGGATGAGCAGTTCTTC,CAWGAGGRDEQFF
NA,TRBD1,TRBJ2-3,TRBV7-2,TGTGCCAGCAGCTTAGCGGGACAGGGTAGGACAGATACGCAGTATTTT,CASSLAGQGRTDTQYF
NA,TRBD2,TRBJ2-1,TRBV2,TGTGCCTGCAGTGACCGACTAGCGGGGGGCCGACCGTACAATGAGCAGTTCTTC,CACSDRLAGGRPYNEQFF
few,NA,TRBJ2-1,TRBV12-3/TRBV12-4,TGTGCCAGCAGTTTAATGGCGGGTGGAAATGAGCAGTTCTTC,CASSLMAGGNEQFF
NA,NA,TRBJ2-5,TRBV7-9,TGTGCCAGCAGCTGGGCCCGAGCGCAAGAGACCCAGTACTTC,CASSWARAQETQYF
few,NA,TRBJ2-3,TRBV6-1,TGTGCCAGCAGCTCTTCCACAGGGACAGATACGCAGTATTTT,CASSSSTGTDTQYF
once,NA,TRBJ2-5,TRBV20-1,TGCAGTGCTCACCGGGACTCGAAAGAGACCCAGTACTTC,CSAHRDSKETQYF
NA,NA,TRBJ1-1,TRBV5-6,TGTGCCAGCAGATATCAGGGACCCACTGAAGCTTTCTTT,CASRYQGPTEAFF
NA,NA,TRBJ1-2,TRBV20-1,TGCAGTGCTTCAGTATTATATGGCTACACCTTC,CSASVLYGYTF
few,TRBD1,TRBJ2-5,TRBV4-2,TGTGCCAGCAGCCAAGGACAGGGGGAGACCCAGTACTTC,CASSQGQGETQYF
NA,NA,TRBJ2-6,TRBV10-3,TGTGCCATCAAAGGGGCTGGGGCCAACGTCCTGACTTTC,CAIKGAGANVLTF
few,NA,TRBJ2-2,TRBV20-1,TGCAGTGCTAGACAGGACAGCGCGAACACCGGGGAGCTGTTTTTT,CSARQDSANTGELFF
few,TRBD1,TRBJ2-2,TRBV29-1,TGCAGCGTTCTGGGGGACAGGGGAAAGGAGCTGTTTTTT,CSVLGDRGKELFF
many,NA,TRBJ2-7,TRBV7-9,TGTGCCAGCAGCTTAGCCCGCGAGCAGTACTTC,CASSLAREQYF
NA,NA,TRBJ2-1,TRBV30,TGTGCCTGGAAGGATTACAATGAGCAGTTCTTC,CAWKDYNEQFF
many,NA,TRBJ2-6,TRBV3-1,TGTGCCAGCAGCCAACGGGGATCTGGGGCCAACGTCCTGACTTTC,CASSQRGSGANVLTF
few,NA,TRBJ2-3,TRBV24-1,TGTGCCACCAGTGACCCCGACAGCACAGATACGCAGTATTTT,CATSDPDSTDTQYF
few,TRBD1,TRBJ2-7,TRBV15,TGTGCCACCAGCAGAGATCAACCAGGGGGCTCCCTTTACGAGCAGTACTTC,CATSRDQPGGSLYEQYF
once,TRBD2,TRBJ2-2,TRBV5-1,TGCGCCAGCAGCTTGGCTCCTAGCGGGGGGGCCCAGGCCGCCGGGGAGCTGTTTTTT,CASSLAPSGGAQAAGELFF
NA,NA,TRBJ2-7,TRBV4-3,TGCGCCAGCAGCCAAGCTCCTAGAGACGAGCAGTACTTC,CASSQAPRDEQYF
NA,TRBD1,TRBJ1-1,TRBV20-1,TGCAGTGCTAGAGGGACAGGGACAAACAACAAGGGGTTAGGGCAAGCTTTCTTT,CSARGTGTNNKGLGQAFF
NA,TRBD2,TRBJ2-7,TRBV4-1,TGCGCCAGCAGCCAAGATCAGGGACAGGGTCGATGGACTAGCGGGAGATACGAGCAGTACTTC,CASSQDQGQGRWTSGRYEQYF
NA,NA,TRBJ2-7,TRBV11-2,TGTGCCAGCAGCATCGGCCGCCCGGGACGCCCCTACGAGCAGTACTTC,CASSIGRPGRPYEQYF
NA,NA,TRBJ1-2,TRBV25-1,TGTGCCAGCAGTGAATTCGGACAGCTCTATGGCTACACCTTC,CASSEFGQLYGYTF
few,TRBD1,TRBJ2-7,TRBV3-1,TGTGCCAGCAGCCAAGGTCCCGGGACAGGGAATAAAGCCTACGAGCAGTACTTC,CASSQGPGTGNKAYEQYF
few,TRBD1,TRBJ2-7,TRBV13,TGTGCCAGCAGCTTAACCGGGACAGAGAGCTCCTACGAGCAGTACTTC,CASSLTGTESSYEQYF
NA,NA,TRBJ2-1,TRBV9,TGTGCCAGCAGCGTGGTCCCGCGGGTCCACGACAATGAGCAGTTCTTC,CASSVVPRVHDNEQFF
few,NA,TRBJ2-3,TRBV7-8,TGTGCCAGCAGCTTAGCGCAAGGCAGGGGATATACGCAGTATTTT,CASSLAQGRGYTQYF
few,TRBD1,TRBJ2-7,TRBV5-5,TGTGCCAGCAGCCCGATCGGCACAGGGGAAAGGGAGCAGTACTTC,CASSPIGTGEREQYF
NA,NA,TRBJ2-1,TRBV5-1,TGCGCCAGCAGCTTGGGGAGGGAGGAGCAGTTCTTC,CASSLGREEQFF
NA,NA,TRBJ2-1,TRBV7-2,TGTGCCAGCAGCTTCTTAGCGGACATGTACAATGAGCAGTTCTTC,CASSFLADMYNEQFF